What follows describes a single TCR beta chain. This clone was seen just once. Its antigen remains unidentified. Base qualities are not at hand, and no much larger clone is one base apart. These data belong to a study of long-term antiretroviral therapy in people with HIV (dated by TCRdb to the early 2020s). Study-level background: The earliest samples were collected about a decade before the 2015 WHO recommendation for immediate ART, when ART was typically delayed until CD4 counts fell. This retrospective serial study examined whether starting ART and sustained HIV suppression were associated with changes in the composition and diversity of the TRB repertoire in peripheral blood. A total of about 190 cryopreserved PBMC samples were contributed to the cohort by 30 adults with confirmed HIV infection, with samples collected serially over a mean of around 6 years (range 1-12). Among the 25 to 35 participants with HIV, over nine were female. No cross-contamination during QIAcube processing turned up in test extractions that ran a monoclonal T-cell line alongside about 35 polyclonal samples. Findings and caveats that apply to the study as a whole: Expanded TRB clones identified before ART initiation dominated the repertoire across all time points, though the dominance fluctuated and decreased in many PLHIV after ART. Narrower CDR3 length ranges were observed in HIV repertoires than in controls, and an antigen-experienced repertoire with only a slight naive shift after ART was suggested by the network structure. Unsorted PBMC were profiled instead of sorted CD4+ and CD8+ T cells because pre-ART samples had limited cell numbers. No data were available on ART adherence, viral resistance or therapy changes, limiting inferences about post-ART repertoire changes. The samples span the years 2004 to 2017, and the ART regimens used at that time may not be as effective as current regimens. Starting ART was linked to a significant rise in TRB diversity, yet even with long-term ART the diversity remained significantly lower than in transplant donor controls. Because PBMC availability was limited, only the TCR beta chain was sequenced, with no alpha chain pairing.

Participants were included only if at least one PBMC sample before ART initiation and at least two post-ART samples were available. Every participant with HIV received treatment in the United States of America. Before DNA extraction, cryopreserved samples containing about 0.95-10 million PBMC were thawed and washed. At the time of the earliest PBMC sample, participants with HIV were aged between roughly 23 and 60 years. PBMC samples were contributed by each participant from 1-4 timepoints before ART initiation and 2-8 timepoints after ART initiation, with a median of 7 samples. Serial HIV viral load, CD4+ T-cell count, ART history and demographic data were obtained for every participant. Using a Qiagen kit on a QIAcube, genomic DNA was extracted from unsorted PBMC, with samples processed in batches of 12. The immunoSEQ hsTCRB v3.0 assay was used at survey level resolution for TRB variable region sequencing. The target sequencing depth for TRB was about 40,000-50,000 T-cell genomes per sample. TRB libraries were pooled and sequenced on an Illumina MiSeq using a v3 150-cycle kit. In the authors' own workflow: Analysis of repertoires was carried out in R inside a reproducible Nextflow workflow spanning QC, data transformation and analysis. Custom analyses were implemented in LymphoSeq2, an R package for AIRR-Seq data exploration. After excluding a handful of samples that yielded fewer than 5000 total TRB sequences, 150 to 200 HIV repertoires remained for analysis. Among the 190 or so HIV repertoires that were kept, roughly 58 were collected before ART initiation and roughly 130 were collected after ART initiation. Each repertoire was downsampled to 5000 TRB nucleotide sequences, and summary statistics were averaged across 100 downsampling iterations. TRB sequences were retained for analysis only if CDR3 regions of at least seven amino acids were present. A Shannon entropy-derived clonality score and the Gini coefficient were used to measure diversity. In repertoire networks, the top 5000 CDR3 amino acid sequences were linked whenever an edit distance of one separated two sequences. For TRB CDR3 amino acid sequences, GLIPH2 was used to predict antigen specificity groups and MHC restriction. To flag known CMV, EBV, HIV or tissue antigen associations, CDR3 amino acid sequences were matched against VDJdb and McPAS-TCR. Pre-ART, post-ART and control groups were compared with Wilcoxon signed-rank tests and Holm-Bonferroni correction. TCRdb re-hosts the immuneACCESS table, in-frame sequences only. Its copies lack some clones; in the studies checked, an unresolved V gene accounts for under half of them, and the cause for the rest is not known. V, J and clone size are taken as reported in that table, and D and trimming were inferred from the DNA itself. Present in this sample are about 22,000 clones, approximately 90% of which were seen just once. 6.4% of the sample comes from the top ten.

V has 4 bases trimmed and J has 4 bases trimmed; junction bases matching no gene number 9. In the germline V gene, CDR1 corresponds to MNHNS and CDR2 to SASEGT. The CDR3 runs 16 residues from the cysteine to the phenylalanine. Of the read, only the CDR3 DNA is kept; its 48 bases are in frame from base 1. This material consisted of unsorted PBMCs, taken 0.6 years after starting antiretroviral therapy. The receptor was derived from a man aged 55 to 69 with HIV. The chain is encoded by TRBV6-1 joined to TRBJ2-3; 9 central nucleotides agree with TRBD1. The bases are TGTGCCAGCAGTGTCTACAGGGGGCGGCCTCCAGATACGCAGTATTTT. Its protein reads: CASSVYRGRPPDTQYF.